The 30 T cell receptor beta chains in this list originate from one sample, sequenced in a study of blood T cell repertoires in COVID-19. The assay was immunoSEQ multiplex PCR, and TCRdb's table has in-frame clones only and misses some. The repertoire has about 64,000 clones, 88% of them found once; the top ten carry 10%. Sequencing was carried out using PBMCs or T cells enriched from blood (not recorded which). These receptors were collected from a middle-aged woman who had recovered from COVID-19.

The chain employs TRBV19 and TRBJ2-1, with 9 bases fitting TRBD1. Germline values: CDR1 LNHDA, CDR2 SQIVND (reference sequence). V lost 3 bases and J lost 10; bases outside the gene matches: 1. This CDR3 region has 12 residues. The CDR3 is CASSMGQGEQFF. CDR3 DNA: TGTGCCAGTAGTATGGGACAGGGCGAGCAGTTCTTC.

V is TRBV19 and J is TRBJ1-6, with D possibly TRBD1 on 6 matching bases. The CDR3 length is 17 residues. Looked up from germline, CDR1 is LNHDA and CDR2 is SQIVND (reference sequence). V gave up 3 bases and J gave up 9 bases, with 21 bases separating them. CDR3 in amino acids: CASSMEARRTRGSPLHF. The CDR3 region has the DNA TGTGCCAGTAGTATGGAAGCCAGGAGGACCAGGGGTTCACCCCTCCACTTT. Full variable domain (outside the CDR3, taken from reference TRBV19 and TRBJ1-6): DGGITQSPKYLFRKEGQNVTLSCEQNLNHDAMYWYRQDPGQGLRLIYYSQIVNDFQKGDIAEGYSVSREKKESFPLTVTSAQKNPTAFYLCASSMEARRTRGSPLHFGNGTRLTVT.

CDR3 loop: CAISDLKRGSLNTEAFF. The CDR3 DNA reads TGTGCCATCAGTGACCTAAAGCGGGGATCCTTGAACACTGAAGCTTTCTTT. This sequence joins TRBV10-3 and TRBJ1-1; no definite D call. The germline V gene has CDR1 ENHRY and CDR2 SYGVKD. The CDR3 is 17 residues long. Trimming took off 3 bases at V and 0 bases at J, with 17 bases between the two ends.

The CDR3 loop reads CASGPFMRANYGYTF. The CDR3 nucleotides read TGTGCCAGCGGACCATTTATGAGGGCCAATTATGGCTACACCTTC. The chain carries TRBV6-5 and TRBJ1-2; D ambiguous. The CDR3 consists of 15 residues. The germline V and J ends were trimmed by 8 bases and 5 bases, with 21 bases remaining between them. Germline loops: CDR1 MNHEY, CDR2 SVGAGI.

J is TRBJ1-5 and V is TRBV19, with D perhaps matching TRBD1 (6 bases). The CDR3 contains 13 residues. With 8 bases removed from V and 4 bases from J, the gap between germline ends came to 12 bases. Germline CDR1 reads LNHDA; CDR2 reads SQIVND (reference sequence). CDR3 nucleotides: TGTGCCAGTTCAGGGGTGGCAAATCAGCCCCAGCATTTT. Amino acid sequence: CASSGVANQPQHF.

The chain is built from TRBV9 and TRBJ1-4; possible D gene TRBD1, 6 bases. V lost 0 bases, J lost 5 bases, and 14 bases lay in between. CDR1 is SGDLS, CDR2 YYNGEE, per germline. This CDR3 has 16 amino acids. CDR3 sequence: CASSVEGGGRNEKLFF. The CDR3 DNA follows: TGTGCCAGCAGCGTAGAGGGAGGGGGAAGGAATGAAAAACTGTTTTTT.

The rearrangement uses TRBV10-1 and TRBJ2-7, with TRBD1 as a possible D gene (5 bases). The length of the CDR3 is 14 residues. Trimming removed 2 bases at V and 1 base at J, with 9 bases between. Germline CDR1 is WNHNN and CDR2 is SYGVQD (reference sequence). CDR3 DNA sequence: TGCGCCAGCAGTGAGGACAGAATTTCCTACGAGCAGTACTTC. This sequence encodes CASSEDRISYEQYF.

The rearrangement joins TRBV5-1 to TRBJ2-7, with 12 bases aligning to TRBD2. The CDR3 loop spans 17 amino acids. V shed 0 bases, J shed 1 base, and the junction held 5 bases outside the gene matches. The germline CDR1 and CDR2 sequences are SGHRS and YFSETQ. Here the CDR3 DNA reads TGCGCCAGCAGCTTGGGACTAGCGGGAGAATCGTCCTACGAGCAGTACTTC. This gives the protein CASSLGLAGESSYEQYF.

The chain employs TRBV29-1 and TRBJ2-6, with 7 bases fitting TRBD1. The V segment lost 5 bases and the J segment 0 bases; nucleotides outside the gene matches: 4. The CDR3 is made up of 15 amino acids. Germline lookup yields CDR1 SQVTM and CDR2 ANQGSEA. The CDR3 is CSVPDRVSGANVLTF. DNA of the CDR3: TGCAGCGTTCCCGACAGGGTCTCTGGGGCCAACGTCCTGACTTTC.

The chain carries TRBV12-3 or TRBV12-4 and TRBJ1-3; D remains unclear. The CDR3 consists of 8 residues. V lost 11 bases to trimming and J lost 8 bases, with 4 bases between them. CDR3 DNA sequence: TGTGCCCCGGACACCATATATTTT. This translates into CAPDTIYF.

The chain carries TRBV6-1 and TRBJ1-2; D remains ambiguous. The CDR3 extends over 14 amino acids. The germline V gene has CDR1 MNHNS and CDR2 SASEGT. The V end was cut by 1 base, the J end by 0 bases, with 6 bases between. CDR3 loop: CASSEGPANYGYTF. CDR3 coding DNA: TGTGCCAGCAGTGAAGGTCCGGCTAACTATGGCTACACCTTC.

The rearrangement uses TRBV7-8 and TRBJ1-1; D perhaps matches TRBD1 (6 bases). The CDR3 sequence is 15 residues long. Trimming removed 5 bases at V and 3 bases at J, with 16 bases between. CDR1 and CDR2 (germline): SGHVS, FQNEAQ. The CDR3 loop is CASSLQGGWDTEAFF. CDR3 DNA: TGTGCCAGCAGCCTACAGGGCGGGTGGGACACTGAAGCTTTCTTT. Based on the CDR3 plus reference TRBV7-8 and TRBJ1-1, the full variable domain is GAGVSQSPRYKVAKRGQDVALRCDPISGHVSLFWYQQALGQGPEFLTYFQNEAQLDKSGLPSDRFFAERPEGSVSTLKIQRTQQEDSAVYLCASSLQGGWDTEAFFGQGTRLTVV.

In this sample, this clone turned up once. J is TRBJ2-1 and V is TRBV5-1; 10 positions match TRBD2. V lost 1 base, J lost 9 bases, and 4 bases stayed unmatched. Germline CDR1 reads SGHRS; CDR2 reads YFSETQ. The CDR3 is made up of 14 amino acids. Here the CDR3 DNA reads TGCGCCAGCAGCTTGTTAGCGGGGGGAATTGAGCAGTTCTTC. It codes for CASSLLAGGIEQFF. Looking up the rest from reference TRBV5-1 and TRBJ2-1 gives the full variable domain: KAGVTQTPRYLIKTRGQQVTLSCSPISGHRSVSWYQQTPGQGLQFLFEYFSETQRNKGNFPGRFSGRQFSNSRSEMNVSTLELGDSALYLCASSLLAGGIEQFFGPGTRLTVL.

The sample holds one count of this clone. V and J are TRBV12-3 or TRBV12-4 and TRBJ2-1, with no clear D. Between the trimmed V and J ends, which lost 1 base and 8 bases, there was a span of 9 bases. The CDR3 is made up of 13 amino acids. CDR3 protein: CASSLGVPDEQFF. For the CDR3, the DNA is TGTGCCAGCAGTTTAGGAGTACCCGATGAGCAGTTCTTC.

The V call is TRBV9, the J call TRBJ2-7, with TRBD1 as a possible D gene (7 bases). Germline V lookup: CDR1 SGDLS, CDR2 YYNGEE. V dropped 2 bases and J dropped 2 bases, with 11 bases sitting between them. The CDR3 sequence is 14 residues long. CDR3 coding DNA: TGTGCCAGCAGCGTCAGGGGGGACGCCTACGAGCAGTACTTC. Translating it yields CASSVRGDAYEQYF.

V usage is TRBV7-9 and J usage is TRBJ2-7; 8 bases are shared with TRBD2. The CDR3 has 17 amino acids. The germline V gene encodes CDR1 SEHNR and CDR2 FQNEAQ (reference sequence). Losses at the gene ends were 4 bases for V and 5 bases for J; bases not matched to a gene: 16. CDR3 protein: CASSSPPGAGGLNEQYF. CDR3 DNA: TGTGCCAGCAGCTCCCCTCCGGGGGCGGGGGGTTTGAACGAGCAGTACTTC.

The CDR3 DNA reads TGTGCCGCCGGGCGGGGTATGGTAACTGAAGCTTTCTTT. Its protein is CAAGRGMVTEAFF. This sequence joins TRBV28 and TRBJ1-1, with D uncertain. The V end lost 11 bases, the J end lost 5 bases, and 18 bases lay between the germline ends. This CDR3 has 13 amino acids. The germline CDR1 and CDR2 sequences are MDHEN and SYDVKM.

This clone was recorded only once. This CDR3 is CASSTTGANEQFF. The CDR3 region has the DNA TGTGCCAGCAGTACGACAGGGGCCAATGAGCAGTTCTTC. This chain connects TRBV12-3 or TRBV12-4 to TRBJ2-1; the match to TRBD1 covers 8 bases. The CDR3 loop spans 13 amino acids. J gave up 6 bases and V 5 bases, and 3 bases lay outside the gene matches.

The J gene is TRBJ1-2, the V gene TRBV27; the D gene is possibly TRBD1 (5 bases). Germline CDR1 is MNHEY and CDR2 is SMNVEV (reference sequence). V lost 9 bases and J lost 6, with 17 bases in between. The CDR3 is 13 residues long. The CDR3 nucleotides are TGTGCCAGTAAATTAGCAGGGCTGGATGGCTACACCTTC. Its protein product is CASKLAGLDGYTF.

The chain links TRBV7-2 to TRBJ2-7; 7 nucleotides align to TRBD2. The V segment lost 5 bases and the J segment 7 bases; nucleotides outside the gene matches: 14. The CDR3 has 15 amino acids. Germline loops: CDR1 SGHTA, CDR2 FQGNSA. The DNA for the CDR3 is TGTGCCAGCAGCCCCGTCGGGACTACCTTAAGGGAGCAGTACTTC. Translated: CASSPVGTTLREQYF.

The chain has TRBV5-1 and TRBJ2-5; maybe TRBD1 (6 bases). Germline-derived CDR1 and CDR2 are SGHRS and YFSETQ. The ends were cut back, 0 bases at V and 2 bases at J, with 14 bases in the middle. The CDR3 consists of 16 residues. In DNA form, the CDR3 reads TGCGCCAGCAGCTTGGAATTGGGGGCCACTCAAGAGACCCAGTACTTC. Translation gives CASSLELGATQETQYF.

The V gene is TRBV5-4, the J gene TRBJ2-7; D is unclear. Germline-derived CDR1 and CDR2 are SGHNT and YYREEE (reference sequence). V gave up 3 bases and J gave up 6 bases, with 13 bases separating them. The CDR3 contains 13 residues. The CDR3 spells CASSSYSFPEQYF. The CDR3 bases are TGTGCCAGCAGCTCCTACAGTTTTCCCGAGCAGTACTTC.

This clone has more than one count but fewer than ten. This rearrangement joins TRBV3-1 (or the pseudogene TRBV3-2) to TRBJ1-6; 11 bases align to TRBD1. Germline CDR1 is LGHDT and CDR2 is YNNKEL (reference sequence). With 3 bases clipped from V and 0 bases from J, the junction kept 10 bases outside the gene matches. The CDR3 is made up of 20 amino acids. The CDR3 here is CASSQGTGGLLSSYNSPLHF. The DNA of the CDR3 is TGTGCCAGCAGCCAGGGGACAGGGGGGCTTTTAAGCTCCTATAATTCACCCCTCCACTTT.

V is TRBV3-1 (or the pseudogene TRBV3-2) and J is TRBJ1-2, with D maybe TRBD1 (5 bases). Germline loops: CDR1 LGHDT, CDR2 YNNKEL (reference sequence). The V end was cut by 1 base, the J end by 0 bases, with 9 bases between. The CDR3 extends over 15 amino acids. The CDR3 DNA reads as TGTGCCAGCAGCCAAGCGACAGCTCCTAACTATGGCTACACCTTC. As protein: CASSQATAPNYGYTF.

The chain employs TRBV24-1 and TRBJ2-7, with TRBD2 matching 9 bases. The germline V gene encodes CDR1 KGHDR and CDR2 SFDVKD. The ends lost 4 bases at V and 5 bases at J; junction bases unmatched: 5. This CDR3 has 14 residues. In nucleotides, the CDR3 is TGTGCCACCAGTGAGCGGGGGGGCGTCAACGAGCAGTACTTC. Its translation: CATSERGGVNEQYF.

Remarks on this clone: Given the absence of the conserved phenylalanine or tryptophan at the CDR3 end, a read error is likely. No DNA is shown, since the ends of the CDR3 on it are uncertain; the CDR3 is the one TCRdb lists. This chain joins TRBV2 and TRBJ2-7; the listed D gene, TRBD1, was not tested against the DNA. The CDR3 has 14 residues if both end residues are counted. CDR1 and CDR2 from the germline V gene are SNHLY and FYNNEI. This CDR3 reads CASSQGDSTSRWMT.

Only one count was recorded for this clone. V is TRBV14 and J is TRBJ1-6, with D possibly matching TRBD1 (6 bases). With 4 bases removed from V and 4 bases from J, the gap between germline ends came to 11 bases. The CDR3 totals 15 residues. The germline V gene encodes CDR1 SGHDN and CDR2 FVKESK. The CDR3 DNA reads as TGTGCCAGCAGCCGGAACAGGGCTTATAATTCACCCCTCCACTTT. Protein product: CASSRNRAYNSPLHF. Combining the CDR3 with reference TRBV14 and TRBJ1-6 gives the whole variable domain EAGVTQFPSHSVIEKGQTVTLRCDPISGHDNLYWYRRVMGKEIKFLLHFVKESKQDESGMPNNRFLAERTGGTYSTLKVQPAELEDSGVYFCASSRNRAYNSPLHFGNGTRLTVT.

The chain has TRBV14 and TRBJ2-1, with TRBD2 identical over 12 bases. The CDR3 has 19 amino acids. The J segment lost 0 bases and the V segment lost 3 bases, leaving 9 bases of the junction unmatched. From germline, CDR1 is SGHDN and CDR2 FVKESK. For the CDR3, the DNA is TGTGCCAGCAGCCACATACTAGCGGGGGGCTTAGCCTCCTACAATGAGCAGTTCTTC. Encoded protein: CASSHILAGGLASYNEQFF.

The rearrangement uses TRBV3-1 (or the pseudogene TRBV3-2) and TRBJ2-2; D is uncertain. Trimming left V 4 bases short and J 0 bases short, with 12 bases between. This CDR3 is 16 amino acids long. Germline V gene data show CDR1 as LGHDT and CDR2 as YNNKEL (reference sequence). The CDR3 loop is CASSPRLGANTGELFF. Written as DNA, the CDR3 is TGTGCCAGCAGCCCCCGCCTAGGAGCGAACACCGGGGAGCTGTTTTTT.

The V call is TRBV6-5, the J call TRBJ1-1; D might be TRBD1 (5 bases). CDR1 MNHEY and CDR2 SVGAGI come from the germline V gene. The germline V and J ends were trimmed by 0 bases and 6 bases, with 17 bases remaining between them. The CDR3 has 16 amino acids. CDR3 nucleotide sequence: TGTGCCAGCAGTTACTCGTTCCGGCAGGGAGGCCCTGAAGCTTTCTTT. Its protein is CASSYSFRQGGPEAFF.